This T cell receptor (beta chain) was captured in a study of technical replicates of blood from a handful of donors. The data were produced by immunoSEQ multiplex PCR, yet TCRdb's version contains in-frame clones alone and is incomplete. Of tens of thousands of clones in the sample, approximately 97% were seen once. The length of the CDR3 is 15 residues. Germline V lookup: CDR1 GTSNPN, CDR2 SVGIG (reference sequence). With 4 bases removed from V and 1 base from J, the gap between germline ends came to 14 bases. The chain links TRBV30 to TRBJ1-3; D call uncertain. The receptor comes from a human donor in good health. The sample taken for sequencing was T cells isolated from PBMCs. CDR3 protein: CAWTRLLGSGNTIYF. In nucleotides, the CDR3 is TGTGCCTGGACCCGGTTACTAGGATCTGGAAACACCATATATTTT.